A selection of T cell receptor beta chains follows, all from one sample in a study of blood T cell repertoires in COVID-19. Method: immunoSEQ multiplex PCR; TCRdb's copy keeps in-frame clones and lacks some. The data show 250,000 to 400,000 clones, 85% seen once. Sequenced input: PBMCs or T cells enriched from blood (not recorded which). Receptors originate from a woman aged 25 to 39 who had been exposed to COVID-19. Each CDR3 is given with its conserved first and last residue. Each record gives: clone size, D gene, V gene, J gene, CDR3 DNA, CDR3 protein. D genes are given only for firm matches. A clone size is listed for some rows: how often the clone was seen (once, few, many), or a class if it is expanded.

size: -
D: TRBD2
V: TRBV7-3
J: TRBJ2-3
DNA: TGTGCCAGCAGCTTACGGACTAGCGGGGGCACAGATACGCAGTATTTT
CDR3: CASSLRTSGGTDTQYF

size: -
D: -
V: TRBV7-2
J: TRBJ2-1
DNA: TGTGCCAGCAGCTCGGGACTCAGATACAATGAGCAGTTCTTC
CDR3: CASSSGLRYNEQFF

size: -
D: -
V: TRBV9
J: TRBJ1-1
DNA: TGTGCCAGCAGCGTAGGGGGGGAGAACACTGAAGCTTTCTTT
CDR3: CASSVGGENTEAFF

size: few
D: TRBD1
V: TRBV10-1
J: TRBJ2-7
DNA: TGCGCCAGCAGTGAAAACAGGGGCTACGAGCAGTACTTC
CDR3: CASSENRGYEQYF

size: -
D: -
V: TRBV27
J: TRBJ2-2
DNA: TGTGCCAGCAGTCCTTTCAGCACCGGGGAGCTGTTTTTT
CDR3: CASSPFSTGELFF

size: -
D: -
V: TRBV4-1
J: TRBJ2-1
DNA: TGCGCCAGCAGCCAAGTGCGCCACTACAATGAGCAGTTCTTC
CDR3: CASSQVRHYNEQFF

size: -
D: -
V: TRBV2
J: TRBJ1-5
DNA: TGTGCCAGCAGCCGTACAGGGTTGGGCCAGCCCCAGCATTTT
CDR3: CASSRTGLGQPQHF

size: -
D: TRBD1
V: TRBV7-2
J: TRBJ1-1
DNA: TGTGCCAGCAGTCGAAACAGGGGGCAGGGCACTGAAGCTTTCTTT
CDR3: CASSRNRGQGTEAFF

size: few
D: -
V: TRBV4-3
J: TRBJ1-5
DNA: TGCGCCAGCAGCCAAGATTGGGCCGGGGGGAATCAGCCCCAGCATTTT
CDR3: CASSQDWAGGNQPQHF

size: -
D: TRBD2
V: TRBV19
J: TRBJ2-7
DNA: TGTGCCAGTAGTATCACGAAGGGAGGGTTCTACGAGCAGTACTTC
CDR3: CASSITKGGFYEQYF

size: once
D: TRBD2
V: TRBV25-1
J: TRBJ2-3
DNA: TGTGCCAGCAGTGATCCTAGCGGCGCCACAGATACGCAGTATTTT
CDR3: CASSDPSGATDTQYF

size: few
D: -
V: TRBV18
J: TRBJ2-2
DNA: TGTGCCAGCTCACCAGAGGGAATGAACACCGGGGAGCTGTTTTTT
CDR3: CASSPEGMNTGELFF

size: -
D: -
V: TRBV27
J: TRBJ1-1
DNA: TGTGCCAGCGCGGGGCCCAGGGAGAACACTGAAGCTTTCTTT
CDR3: CASAGPRENTEAFF

size: -
D: TRBD2
V: TRBV4-3
J: TRBJ2-1
DNA: TGCGCCAGCAGCCAAGATGAAGGACTAGCGGGGGGGCCGAGCTCCTACAATGAGCAGTTCTTC
CDR3: CASSQDEGLAGGPSSYNEQFF

size: few
D: -
V: TRBV5-6
J: TRBJ1-2
DNA: TGTGCCAGCAGCTCGAGTTATATTGACAACAGCTATGGCTACACCTTC
CDR3: CASSSSYIDNSYGYTF

size: -
D: TRBD1
V: TRBV14
J: TRBJ2-7
DNA: TGTGCCAGCAGCCAAGTATCGCAGGGGACAGGTTCCTACGAGCAGTACTTC
CDR3: CASSQVSQGTGSYEQYF

size: -
D: -
V: TRBV28
J: TRBJ2-7
DNA: TGTGCCAGCAGTTTCCCCTTCCAGGGGAGCCCCTCCTACGAGCAGTACTTC
CDR3: CASSFPFQGSPSYEQYF

size: -
D: TRBD1
V: TRBV7-8
J: TRBJ2-1
DNA: TGTGCCAGCAGCTTACAGGGGGCGCGGGGCAATGAGCAGTTCTTC
CDR3: CASSLQGARGNEQFF

size: -
D: TRBD1
V: TRBV11-2
J: TRBJ1-1
DNA: TGTGCCAGCAGCCCGCGTGGGGACAGGGGGTTGGGAACTGAAGCTTTCTTT
CDR3: CASSPRGDRGLGTEAFF

size: few
D: TRBD2
V: TRBV28
J: TRBJ2-7
DNA: TGTGCCAGCAGTTTACGGACTAGCGGAACCTACGAGCAGTACTTC
CDR3: CASSLRTSGTYEQYF

size: -
D: -
V: TRBV28
J: TRBJ1-2
DNA: TGTGCCAGCAGTTCAGGGTGGAATGGCTACACCTTC
CDR3: CASSSGWNGYTF

size: few
D: TRBD1
V: TRBV2
J: TRBJ1-2
DNA: TGTGCCAGCAGGGGACAGGGAGCAACCTATGGCTACACCTTC
CDR3: CASRGQGATYGYTF

size: -
D: -
V: TRBV18
J: TRBJ1-2
DNA: TGTGCCAGCTCACCCCCCGGAGGGTATGGCTACACCTTC
CDR3: CASSPPGGYGYTF

size: once
D: -
V: TRBV28
J: TRBJ1-6
DNA: TGTGCCAGCAGTTTTCTGGACACTTATTCACCCCTCCACTTT
CDR3: CASSFLDTYSPLHF

size: -
D: TRBD2
V: TRBV3-1/TRBV3-2
J: TRBJ2-1
DNA: TGTGCCAGCAGCCAAGGAGAGGTAGCGGGATTATATGAGCAGTTCTTC
CDR3: CASSQGEVAGLYEQFF

size: -
D: TRBD2
V: TRBV11-3
J: TRBJ2-2
DNA: TGTGCCAGCAGCTTAGATCGTCGGAGGGGAGGGACCGGGGAGCTGTTTTTT
CDR3: CASSLDRRRGGTGELFF

size: -
D: TRBD2
V: TRBV28
J: TRBJ2-1
DNA: TGTGCCAGCAGGGACTATCGGACTAGCGGGAGTTTTGAGCAGTTCTTC
CDR3: CASRDYRTSGSFEQFF

size: -
D: TRBD1
V: TRBV5-1
J: TRBJ1-1
DNA: TGCGCCAGCGGATCGACAGGGCAAACCGAAACCTATGGTGAAGCTTTCTTT
CDR3: CASGSTGQTETYGEAFF

size: -
D: TRBD1
V: TRBV4-2
J: TRBJ1-6
DNA: TGTGCCAGCAGCCAGAGACAGGGGGCTAATTCACCCCTCCACTTT
CDR3: CASSQRQGANSPLHF

size: -
D: TRBD2
V: TRBV7-2
J: TRBJ2-3
DNA: TGTGCCAGCAGCTCCGGACTAGCAGGGACAGATACGCAGTATTTT
CDR3: CASSSGLAGTDTQYF

size: few
D: -
V: TRBV4-3
J: TRBJ1-2
DNA: TGCGCCAGCAGCCAAACTCCCCGGGGGTCAGGTTATGGCTACACCTTC
CDR3: CASSQTPRGSGYGYTF

size: -
D: TRBD1
V: TRBV18
J: TRBJ2-2
DNA: TGTGCCAGCTCACCAGTCAGGGGGCCACATAGCACCGGGGAGCTGTTTTTT
CDR3: CASSPVRGPHSTGELFF

size: -
D: -
V: TRBV10-2
J: TRBJ2-7
DNA: TGCGCCAGCAGTGAATCCCTTTTACGGGGGACGTACGAGCAGTACTTC
CDR3: CASSESLLRGTYEQYF

size: -
D: -
V: TRBV5-4
J: TRBJ2-2
DNA: TGTGCCAGCGGCCGGACAGAAGGGGCCGGGGAGCTGTTTTTT
CDR3: CASGRTEGAGELFF

size: -
D: -
V: TRBV30
J: TRBJ2-3
DNA: TGTGCCTGGAGTATAACAGGCACAGATACGCAGTATTTT
CDR3: CAWSITGTDTQYF

size: few
D: TRBD1
V: TRBV5-1
J: TRBJ1-1
DNA: TGCGCCAGCAGCTGGGACAGGGACACTGAAGCTTTCTTT
CDR3: CASSWDRDTEAFF

size: once
D: -
V: TRBV10-3
J: TRBJ1-3
DNA: TGTGCCATCAGTGGCAGGGAAGCTGGAAACACCATATATTTT
CDR3: CAISGREAGNTIYF

size: -
D: -
V: TRBV3-1/TRBV3-2
J: TRBJ1-5
DNA: TGTGCCAGCAGCCAAGATCATCGGGGTTCTCAGCCCCAGCATTTT
CDR3: CASSQDHRGSQPQHF

size: -
D: -
V: TRBV7-9
J: TRBJ2-5
DNA: TGTGCCAGCAGCTTGGATCCATCAGGGCTTCAAGAGACCCAGTACTTC
CDR3: CASSLDPSGLQETQYF

size: once
D: TRBD1
V: TRBV5-1
J: TRBJ1-3
DNA: TGCGCCAGCAGCCGAGACAGGGGTGGAAACACCATATATTTT
CDR3: CASSRDRGGNTIYF

size: -
D: TRBD1
V: TRBV7-9
J: TRBJ1-2
DNA: TGTGCCAGCAGCCGAATGGGGACAGGGATTTTGAACTATGGCTACACCTTC
CDR3: CASSRMGTGILNYGYTF

size: -
D: -
V: TRBV7-2
J: TRBJ1-3
DNA: TGTGCCAGCAGCTTGGACGGGAACTCTGGAAACACCATATATTTT
CDR3: CASSLDGNSGNTIYF

size: once
D: TRBD2
V: TRBV5-1
J: TRBJ2-2
DNA: TGCGCCAGCAGATCCGGGACTAGCGGCCCCGGGGAGCTGTTTTTT
CDR3: CASRSGTSGPGELFF

size: -
D: TRBD1
V: TRBV7-9
J: TRBJ2-2
DNA: TGTGCCAGCAACGTCCTCCCCGGGACAGGGACGACCGGGGAGCTGTTTTTT
CDR3: CASNVLPGTGTTGELFF

size: -
D: TRBD2
V: TRBV30
J: TRBJ2-7
DNA: TGTGCCTGGACCCGAAGCGGGAGGAACGAGCAGTACTTC
CDR3: CAWTRSGRNEQYF

size: -
D: -
V: TRBV4-3
J: TRBJ1-4
DNA: TGCGCCAGCAGCCAAGATTCGGGGAGCGGGGGTGAAAAACTGTTTTTT
CDR3: CASSQDSGSGGEKLFF

size: -
D: -
V: TRBV10-2
J: TRBJ1-6
DNA: TGCGCCAGCAGCGCGGATTTACCGGGACAAATCAGTTCACCCCTCCACTTT
CDR3: CASSADLPGQISSPLHF

size: -
D: -
V: TRBV2
J: TRBJ2-2
DNA: TGTGCCAGCAGCACGCGAGGGGAGCTGTTTTTT
CDR3: CASSTRGELFF